Each of the 22 T cell receptor beta chains below was sequenced from the same sample in a study of patients and donors after allogeneic stem cell transplantation. TCRdb used MiXCR to reprocess the RT-PCR reads, holding one entry per CDR3 protein. The sample consists of more than 850,000 distinct CDR3 sequences, more than 15% of them appearing once. Input material: blood, either unsorted or a sorted T cell fraction (not recorded which). The receptors shown here come from a human donor who was either an allogeneic HSCT recipient or a stem cell or donor lymphocyte infusion donor (not recorded which). It is not recorded whose cells these are; they may come from a transplant donor.

The V gene is TRBV7-9, the J gene TRBJ2-3, with 7 bases that match TRBD1. Per germline, CDR1 SEHNR and CDR2 FQNEAQ (reference sequence). The length of the CDR3 is 17 residues. The ends lost 0 bases at V and 2 bases at J; junction bases unmatched: 8. CDR3 coding DNA: TGTGCCAGCAGCTTAGCCCCAAGGGACAGCTACACAGATACGCAGTATTTT. Its protein is CASSLAPRDSYTDTQYF.

This clonotype was detected only a few times. The chain carries TRBV18 and TRBJ1-2, with D perhaps matching TRBD1 (5 bases). This CDR3 spans 14 amino acids. Germline V gives CDR1 KGHSH, CDR2 LQKENI. V was trimmed by 3 bases and J by 3 bases, leaving 11 bases between them. The CDR3 sequence is CASSPLGQDYGYTF. The CDR3 region has the DNA TGTGCCAGCTCACCCCTGGGGCAGGACTATGGCTACACCTTC.

This rearrangement joins TRBV7-9 to TRBJ1-2; no reliable D call. Trimming removed 5 bases from V and 5 bases from J, with 12 bases in between. Per the germline V gene, CDR1 is SEHNR and CDR2 is FQNEAQ (reference sequence). This CDR3 is built from 13 residues. This CDR3 is CASSRTDTYGYTF. The DNA for the CDR3 is TGTGCCAGCAGCCGGACGGATACTTATGGCTACACCTTC.

Only a few counts were recorded for this clonotype. The CDR3 bases are TGTGCCAGCAGTTTGTCAGCGGGATCCTACGAGCAGTACTTC. It specifies CASSLSAGSYEQYF. The chain is built from TRBV6-5 and TRBJ2-7; 7 bases map to TRBD2. Germline V gene lookup returns CDR1 MNHEY and CDR2 SVGAGI. This CDR3 region has 14 residues. After removal of 4 bases from V and 1 base from J, the junction contained 4 bases not matched to a gene.

The chain employs TRBV7-2 and TRBJ1-3; D not certain. The CDR3 extends over 14 amino acids. V dropped 5 bases and J dropped 2 bases, with 10 bases sitting between them. Per germline, CDR1 SGHTA and CDR2 FQGNSA. The chain's CDR3 is CASSDRRPGNTIYF. As DNA, the CDR3 is TGTGCCAGCAGCGATCGACGCCCTGGAAACACCATATATTTT.

This clonotype has more than one count but fewer than ten. This chain uses TRBV9 with TRBJ2-3, with 10 bases that match TRBD2. J was trimmed by 1 base and V by 0 bases; bases with no gene match: 14. The CDR3 sequence is 20 residues long. From germline, CDR1 is SGDLS and CDR2 YYNGEE. This CDR3 is CASSVGLAGAGLVGTDTQYF. In nucleotides, the CDR3 is TGTGCCAGCAGCGTAGGCCTAGCGGGGGCGGGTTTAGTTGGCACAGATACGCAGTATTTT.

This clonotype came up a few times. The J gene is TRBJ2-2, the V gene TRBV24-1; tentative D call: TRBD1 (5 bases). Trimming left V 0 bases short and J 2 bases short, with 15 bases between. The CDR3 has 18 residues. The germline V gene encodes CDR1 KGHDR and CDR2 SFDVKD. CDR3 amino acids: CATSDLRFGRDNTGELFF. In nucleotides, the CDR3 is TGTGCCACCAGTGATTTGCGTTTCGGCAGGGATAACACCGGGGAGCTGTTTTTT.

This clonotype came up many times. The chain is built from TRBV6-1 and TRBJ2-7; 8 positions agree with TRBD2. This CDR3 region has 16 residues. Germline trimming cut 5 bases from V and 3 bases from J; bases unmatched to any gene: 12. Germline CDR1 reads MNHNS; CDR2 reads SASEGT. This CDR3 reads CASSQGITGGSYEQYF. The CDR3 coding sequence is TGTGCCAGCAGTCAAGGTATTACGGGAGGGAGCTACGAGCAGTACTTC.

This clonotype turned up a few times. V is TRBV24-1 and J is TRBJ2-5; TRBD2 might be the D (5 bases). Germline V gene sequence: CDR1 KGHDR, CDR2 SFDVKD. Trimming took 3 bases from V and 5 from J, leaving 18 bases between them. CDR3 size: 16 residues. CDR3 sequence (DNA): TGTGCCACCAGTGATCGGGCCCCTACTAGTTGGGAGACCCAGTACTTC. Amino acids: CATSDRAPTSWETQYF.

This clonotype occurred a few times. As DNA, the CDR3 is TGTGCCAGCAGCCAAGCCTCGGCAGGGAGTGAAAAACTGTTTTTT. It translates to CASSQASAGSEKLFF. The V call is TRBV3-1, the J call TRBJ1-4, with D possibly being TRBD1 (5 bases). With 1 base removed from V and 7 bases from J, the gap between germline ends came to 13 bases. CDR1 is LGHDT and CDR2 is YNNKEL in the germline V gene (reference sequence). There are 15 residues in the CDR3.

This clonotype was observed a handful of times. The chain is built from TRBV6-1 and TRBJ2-7; a weak D match, TRBD2 (7 bases). This CDR3 has 17 amino acids. From germline, CDR1 is MNHNS and CDR2 SASEGT. The V and J ends lost 1 base and 1 base respectively, with 17 bases between them. The CDR3 DNA follows: TGTGCCAGCAGTGAAGGGGGGCTAGCGGCCAGATCCTACGAGCAGTACTTC. It is translated as CASSEGGLAARSYEQYF.

In its sample, this clonotype was seen a few times. The genes are TRBV2 and TRBJ1-2; unclear D gene. The CDR3 length is 15 residues. Looked up from germline, CDR1 is SNHLY and CDR2 is FYNNEI. V lost 0 bases to trimming and J lost 5 bases, with 13 bases between them. CDR3 nucleotide sequence: TGTGCCAGCAGTGAAGCGCGCGGCCGCGGTTATGGCTACACCTTC. This encodes CASSEARGRGYGYTF.

The chain uses TRBV14 and TRBJ1-1; tentative D call: TRBD1 (5 bases). CDR3 length equals 14 residues. Germline V gene lookup returns CDR1 SGHDN and CDR2 FVKESK. V lost 6 bases, J lost 6 bases, and 17 bases lay in between. In nucleotides, the CDR3 is TGTGCCAGCAGGGGCCACCTCCAGGGCCCTGAAGCTTTCTTT. It codes for CASRGHLQGPEAFF. Based on the CDR3 plus reference TRBV14 and TRBJ1-1, the full variable domain is EAGVTQFPSHSVIEKGQTVTLRCDPISGHDNLYWYRRVMGKEIKFLLHFVKESKQDESGMPNNRFLAERTGGTYSTLKVQPAELEDSGVYFCASRGHLQGPEAFFGQGTRLTVV.

The sample holds many counts of this clonotype. V gene TRBV12-3 or TRBV12-4 combines with J gene TRBJ2-1, with 9 bases that match TRBD2. The CDR3 is 15 residues long. V gave up 6 bases and J gave up 5 bases; unmatched junction bases: 8. CDR3 nucleotides: TGTGCCAGCAGCCTGACGGCGGGGGGGCACAATGAGCAGTTCTTC. This codes for CASSLTAGGHNEQFF.

In its sample, this clonotype was seen once. The chain links TRBV3-1 to TRBJ2-3, with D uncertain. Trimming removed 0 bases at V and 0 bases at J, with 13 bases between. Germline V gene sequence: CDR1 LGHDT, CDR2 YNNKEL (reference sequence). CDR3 length equals 17 residues. CDR3 residues: CASSQDRWAGSTDTQYF. CDR3 DNA sequence: TGTGCCAGCAGCCAAGATCGATGGGCAGGTAGCACAGATACGCAGTATTTT.

The chain couples TRBV7-2 to TRBJ2-1; 9 nucleotides agree with TRBD2. Trimming cost V 6 bases and J 5 bases; bases outside gene matches: 5. CDR3 length: 14 amino acids. Germline loops: CDR1 SGHTA, CDR2 FQGNSA. The CDR3 sequence is CASRKIAGDNEQFF. The DNA of the CDR3 is TGTGCCAGCAGAAAGATAGCGGGGGACAATGAGCAGTTCTTC.

This clonotype was recorded many times. The CDR3 DNA follows: TGTGCCAGCAGCCGGGGGGTGGCGAACACCGGGGAGCTGTTTTTT. As protein: CASSRGVANTGELFF. J is TRBJ2-2 and V is TRBV7-2; 7 positions agree with TRBD2. This CDR3 region has 15 residues. The germline V gene encodes CDR1 SGHTA and CDR2 FQGNSA. The V and J ends lost 5 bases and 0 bases, in that order; junction bases with no gene match: 3.

This clonotype was observed a handful of times. The rearrangement uses TRBV12-3 or TRBV12-4 and TRBJ1-6; D uncertain. This CDR3 region has 14 residues. V lost 0 bases and J lost 10, with 10 bases in between. CDR3 in DNA: TGTGCCAGCAGTTTAGCGCTGGTAGGGTCACCCCTCCACTTT. Protein: CASSLALVGSPLHF.

The V and J genes are TRBV6-1 and TRBJ2-6, with D maybe TRBD1 (5 bases). This CDR3 contains 17 residues. Germline V gene lookup returns CDR1 MNHNS and CDR2 SASEGT. The V gene lost 5 bases and the J gene lost 1 base, with 15 bases spanning the gap. The CDR3 region is CASSHPPTASGANVLTF. The CDR3 nucleotides are TGTGCCAGCAGTCACCCGCCGACAGCGTCTGGGGCCAACGTCCTGACTTTC.

The rearrangement uses TRBV12-3 or TRBV12-4 and TRBJ1-4, with TRBD1 as a possible D gene (5 bases). V was trimmed by 3 bases and J by 6 bases, leaving 17 bases between them. The CDR3 consists of 16 residues. CDR3 amino acids: CASSLFGGRGDEKLFF. In DNA form, the CDR3 reads TGTGCCAGCAGTTTGTTTGGGGGACGGGGCGATGAAAAACTGTTTTTT.

The chain combines TRBV12-3 or TRBV12-4 with TRBJ1-1, with a tentative D call TRBD1 (6 bases). V lost 4 bases and J 5 bases, leaving 26 bases between the germline ends. This CDR3 spans 18 amino acids. The CDR3 DNA reads TGTGCCAGCAGTTGGGGTCCCTGGGACACCCAAGCGGGAACTGAAGCTTTCTTT. Translated, it gives CASSWGPWDTQAGTEAFF.

This clonotype was found a few times. This chain joins TRBV6-5 and TRBJ2-3; D ambiguous. This CDR3 is 16 amino acids long. Trimming shortened V by 2 bases and J by 1 base, and 13 bases separated the two germline ends. Germline V gene lookup returns CDR1 MNHEY and CDR2 SVGAGI. The DNA of the CDR3 is TGTGCCAGCAGTTACCAGCCCCTTATGGGCACAGATACGCAGTATTTT. This sequence encodes CASSYQPLMGTDTQYF.